What follows describes a single T cell receptor (beta chain). This sample was taken from a study of blood T cell repertoires in COVID-19. CDR1 is SGHDN, CDR2 FVKESK, per germline. This CDR3 has 14 amino acids. Trimming took off 2 bases at V and 4 bases at J, with 11 bases between the two ends. Method: immunoSEQ multiplex PCR; TCRdb's copy keeps in-frame clones and lacks some. Here the sample spans around 50,000 clones, 70% to 90% being singletons. The clonotype comes from a human donor in a cohort sampled during active COVID-19. Material for sequencing was peripheral blood. The chain carries TRBV14 and TRBJ2-5; D is uncertain. CDR3 loop: CASSQYRQVETQYF. The CDR3 coding sequence is TGTGCCAGCAGCCAATATCGGCAGGTAGAGACCCAGTACTTC.